Below, 22 T cell receptor beta chains from the same sample are listed, as sequenced in a study of cytomegalovirus exposure and HLA in healthy donors. The PCR made use of 60 Vbeta and 13 Jbeta primers. This table comes from immunoSEQ multiplex PCR, and its TCRdb copy is limited to in-frame clones, with some not included. The table records under 200,000 clones, roughly 71% of them present only once. What was sequenced was PBMCs. The source is a male donor in good health and CMV-seropositive.

The V call is TRBV25-1, the J call TRBJ2-7; a weak D match, TRBD2 (6 bases). The V gene lost 6 bases and the J gene lost 4 bases, with 13 bases spanning the gap. The CDR3 runs 13 residues. Per the germline V gene, CDR1 is MGHDK and CDR2 is SYGVNS. CDR3 in DNA: TGTGCCAGCAGCGCGGGATCTTTTTACGAGCAGTACTTC. This codes for CASSAGSFYEQYF.

For this clone: Other DNA sequences from this sample encode an identical CDR3 as well. The chain employs TRBV9 and TRBJ1-2; 8 bases match TRBD1. The ends lost 6 bases at V and 8 bases at J; junction bases unmatched: 9. Germline V CDR1 and CDR2: SGDLS, YYNGEE. This CDR3 has 13 amino acids. CDR3 DNA sequence: TGTGCCAGCACCCAGCAGTACAGGGGGGGCTACACCTTC. Its protein is CASTQQYRGGYTF.

J is TRBJ2-7 and V is TRBV7-9; 8 bases agree with TRBD2. Germline assignment: CDR1 SEHNR and CDR2 FQNEAQ (reference sequence). Trimming cost V 4 bases and J 3 bases; bases outside gene matches: 5. The CDR3 totals 14 residues. This CDR3 reads CASSSPGLVYEQYF. In DNA, the CDR3 is TGTGCCAGCAGCTCTCCGGGACTAGTCTACGAGCAGTACTTC. Filled out from reference TRBV7-9 and TRBJ2-7, the complete variable domain reads DTGVSQNPRHKITKRGQNVTFRCDPISEHNRLYWYRQTLGQGPEFLTYFQNEAQLEKSRLLSDRFSAERPKGSFSTLEIQRTEQGDSAMYLCASSSPGLVYEQYFGPGTRLTVT.

The chain recombines TRBV4-2 with TRBJ1-2; D unclear. Trimming pared 1 base from V and 8 bases from J, leaving 14 bases between. The germline V gene encodes CDR1 LGHNA and CDR2 YNFKEQ. The CDR3 covers 14 residues. CDR3 protein: CASSQARNGRGYTF. The CDR3 DNA is TGTGCCAGCAGCCAAGCCCGGAACGGGAGAGGCTACACCTTC.

This clone was recorded only once. The V gene is TRBV5-4, the J gene TRBJ2-1; TRBD2 might be the D (6 bases). Trimming took off 0 bases at V and 9 bases at J, with 13 bases between the two ends. The germline CDR1 and CDR2 sequences are SGHNT and YYREEE (reference sequence). CDR3 size: 14 residues. For the CDR3, the DNA is TGTGCCAGCAGCTTGGCCCCCGGGGGAAGTGAGCAGTTCTTC. Protein sequence: CASSLAPGGSEQFF.

The gene calls are TRBV5-6 and TRBJ2-3; 11 bases fit TRBD2. CDR1 is SGHDT and CDR2 is YYEEEE in the germline V gene. This CDR3 is 17 amino acids long. The trim removed 0 bases at V and 2 bases at J, leaving 5 bases unmatched. The CDR3 bases are TGTGCCAGCAGCTTGGATCCTAGCGGGGGGCCCACAGATACGCAGTATTTT. It translates to CASSLDPSGGPTDTQYF.

The V call is TRBV7-2, the J call TRBJ2-1; 9 bases map to TRBD1. Per the germline V gene, CDR1 is SGHTA and CDR2 is FQGNSA. The CDR3 totals 14 residues. V shed 4 bases and J 9 bases; nucleotides not matched to a gene: 7. CDR3 coding DNA: TGTGCCAGCAGCTCGAGGACAGGGGCGGGTGAGCAGTTCTTC. This gives the protein CASSSRTGAGEQFF.

The chain employs TRBV11-3 and TRBJ1-2, with TRBD1 matching over 8 bases. The CDR3 is made up of 13 amino acids. Trimming at V came to 10 bases and at J to 8 bases, leaving 12 bases not matched to a gene. The germline CDR1 and CDR2 sequences are SGHNT and YENEEA. The CDR3 nucleotides read TGTGCCATCATACCCTGGACAGGGAAGGGCTACACCTTC. Protein sequence: CAIIPWTGKGYTF.

This clone showed up just a few times. The gene calls are TRBV5-1 and TRBJ2-3, with TRBD2 matching over 10 bases. V dropped 4 bases and J dropped 3; count of bases not matched to a gene: 8. The CDR3 length is 16 residues. The V gene's germline CDR1 is SGHRS and CDR2 YFSETQ. CDR3 DNA: TGCGCCAGCAGCACGAGAGCGGGGGGGCCAACAGATACGCAGTATTTT. Protein product: CASSTRAGGPTDTQYF.

The chain couples TRBV7-6 to TRBJ2-5, with D perhaps TRBD1 (6 bases). The CDR3 extends over 14 amino acids. V was clipped by 1 base and J by 4 bases, with 10 bases between them. Germline assignment: CDR1 SGHVS and CDR2 FNYEAQ. The CDR3: CASSLGTARETQYF. The CDR3 DNA reads TGTGCCAGCAGCTTAGGGACAGCCCGAGAGACCCAGTACTTC. Complete variable domain (other parts from reference TRBV7-6 and TRBJ2-5): GAGVSQSPRYKVTKRGQDVALRCDPISGHVSLYWYRQALGQGPEFLTYFNYEAQQDKSGLPNDRFSAERPEGSISTLTIQRTEQRDSAMYRCASSLGTARETQYFGPGTRLLVL.

The chain carries TRBV7-3 and TRBJ2-2, with TRBD2 matching 8 bases. Per germline, CDR1 SGHTA and CDR2 FQGTGA. J lost 4 bases, V lost 5 bases, and 12 bases had no gene match. The CDR3 sequence is 17 residues long. CDR3 in DNA: TGTGCCAGCAGCCCTGGACTAGCCGGAGTAGGCACCGGGGAGCTGTTTTTT. Protein: CASSPGLAGVGTGELFF.

The rearrangement links TRBV7-8 to TRBJ1-1; D unclear. CDR3 size: 17 residues. The germline V and J ends were trimmed by 8 bases and 0 bases, with 22 bases remaining between them. Per the germline V gene, CDR1 is SGHVS and CDR2 is FQNEAQ. CDR3 amino acids: CASRRLTRQEMNTEAFF. Written as DNA, the CDR3 is TGTGCCAGCCGGAGGCTCACCCGGCAAGAGATGAACACTGAAGCTTTCTTT. Filled out from reference TRBV7-8 and TRBJ1-1, the complete variable domain reads GAGVSQSPRYKVAKRGQDVALRCDPISGHVSLFWYQQALGQGPEFLTYFQNEAQLDKSGLPSDRFFAERPEGSVSTLKIQRTQQEDSAVYLCASRRLTRQEMNTEAFFGQGTRLTVV.

This CDR3 is CAISSGLAGGLGQETQYF. CDR3 in DNA: TGTGCCATCAGTTCCGGACTAGCGGGGGGGCTGGGCCAAGAGACCCAGTACTTC. The chain uses TRBV10-3 and TRBJ2-5; 15 bases align to TRBD2. Germline trimming cut 5 bases from V and 1 base from J; bases unmatched to any gene: 8. The germline V gene encodes CDR1 ENHRY and CDR2 SYGVKD. The CDR3 is made up of 18 amino acids.

The chain uses TRBV19 and TRBJ1-5; 11 nucleotides align to TRBD1. CDR3 size: 17 residues. After removal of 1 base from V and 1 base from J, the junction contained 3 bases not matched to a gene. Germline V gives CDR1 LNHDA, CDR2 SQIVND (reference sequence). The CDR3: CASSIAGTGGSNQPQHF. The CDR3 nucleotides read TGTGCCAGTAGTATAGCCGGGACAGGGGGGAGCAATCAGCCCCAGCATTTT. Looking up the rest from reference TRBV19 and TRBJ1-5 gives the full variable domain: DGGITQSPKYLFRKEGQNVTLSCEQNLNHDAMYWYRQDPGQGLRLIYYSQIVNDFQKGDIAEGYSVSREKKESFPLTVTSAQKNPTAFYLCASSIAGTGGSNQPQHFGDGTRLSIL.

The chain uses TRBV5-6 and TRBJ1-2, with 7 bases aligning to TRBD1. The V and J ends lost 3 bases and 4 bases, in that order; junction bases with no gene match: 6. The CDR3 extends over 14 amino acids. Per the germline V gene, CDR1 is SGHDT and CDR2 is YYEEEE. CDR3 in DNA: TGTGCCAGCAGCTGGGGGACAGCTCCCTATGGCTACACCTTC. Residues: CASSWGTAPYGYTF.

The rearrangement joins TRBV5-1 to TRBJ2-7; 8 bases line up with TRBD1. The CDR3 is made up of 18 amino acids. The germline gives CDR1 SGHRS, CDR2 YFSETQ. The J segment lost 2 bases and the V segment lost 1 base, leaving 14 bases of the junction unmatched. The CDR3 reads CASSLNRGKTSSPYEQYF. In nucleotides, the CDR3 is TGCGCCAGCAGCTTGAACAGGGGGAAGACGTCCTCCCCCTACGAGCAGTACTTC.

V gene TRBV6-6 combines with J gene TRBJ2-5; D is unclear. Germline assignment: CDR1 MNHNY and CDR2 SVGAGI (reference sequence). The CDR3 is made up of 13 amino acids. V was shortened by 2 bases and J by 1 base, with 5 bases between the two germline ends. CDR3: CASSYRSQETQYF. The CDR3 bases are TGTGCCAGCAGTTACCGCAGCCAAGAGACCCAGTACTTC.

The gene calls are TRBV14 and TRBJ2-5; TRBD1 agrees at 9 bases. The end of the DNA fits TRBJ2-7 better, so the J call may be wrong. This CDR3 has 14 amino acids. Germline CDR1 is SGHDN and CDR2 is FVKESK. Written as DNA, the CDR3 is TGTGCCAGCAGCCACGGGACAGGGAAATACGAGCAGTACTTC. Translated: CASSHGTGKYEQYF.

The V and J genes are TRBV6-6 and TRBJ2-5; 8 nucleotides align to TRBD2. The CDR3 is 13 amino acids. Germline values: CDR1 MNHNY, CDR2 SVGAGI (reference sequence). V was pared by 7 bases and J by 5 bases, with 6 bases of the junction left unmatched. The CDR3 DNA reads TGTGCCAGCACGGGAGGGGGGTGGGAGACCCAGTACTTC. Protein: CASTGGGWETQYF.

This clone was detected only once. This chain links TRBV2 with TRBJ2-1, with 7 bases fitting TRBD1. V gave up 0 bases and J gave up 2 bases; unmatched junction bases: 10. CDR1 and CDR2 from the germline V gene are SNHLY and FYNNEI. This CDR3 region has 18 residues. CDR3 sequence (DNA): TGTGCCAGCAGTGAAGCAGGGGGCGAAATCGAGGCCTACAATGAGCAGTTCTTC. Translating gives CASSEAGGEIEAYNEQFF.

The V and J genes are TRBV11-3 and TRBJ2-3; maybe TRBD2 (6 bases). Germline assignment: CDR1 SGHNT and CDR2 YENEEA. Trimming pared 5 bases from V and 0 bases from J, leaving 15 bases between. The CDR3 totals 16 residues. Here the CDR3 reads CASSPGTAYSTDTQYF. The CDR3 DNA reads TGTGCCAGCAGCCCCGGGACTGCCTATAGCACAGATACGCAGTATTTT.

The chain joins TRBV6-1 to TRBJ2-1; 8 bases are shared with TRBD1. Germline V gene lookup returns CDR1 MNHNS and CDR2 SASEGT. This CDR3 has 16 residues. Trimming took 4 bases from V and 5 from J; bases not matched to a gene: 10. CDR3 in amino acids: CASSAPGGRVDNEQFF. As DNA, the CDR3 is TGTGCCAGCAGTGCCCCAGGGGGCCGGGTCGACAATGAGCAGTTCTTC.